These 25 T cell receptor beta chains came from one sample sequenced in a study of tumor-infiltrating lymphocytes in oesophageal squamous cell carcinoma. One entry per CDR3 protein, called by TCRdb with MiXCR from the PCR reads. This sample has some 25,000 distinct CDR3 sequences, with about 40% found just once. Material: esophageal tumor tissue. All receptors come from a male donor with esophageal squamous cell carcinoma.

This clonotype was picked up many times. The genes are TRBV6-1 and TRBJ1-6, with D possibly TRBD1 on 6 matching bases. The CDR3 covers 13 residues. Trimming took off 6 bases at V and 10 bases at J, with 13 bases between the two ends. The germline gives CDR1 MNHNS, CDR2 SASEGT. DNA of the CDR3: TGTGCCAGCAGGCAACAGGGATCCTCACCCCTCCACTTT. It encodes CASRQQGSSPLHF.

This clonotype has at least ten counts. The chain is built from TRBV7-3 and TRBJ2-3, with 10 bases that match TRBD2. V gave up 5 bases and J gave up 5 bases; unmatched junction bases: 4. The CDR3 is made up of 14 amino acids. Germline V lookup: CDR1 SGHTA, CDR2 FQGTGA. The CDR3 sequence: CASSISGGEDTQYF. In nucleotides, the CDR3 is TGTGCCAGCAGCATCAGCGGGGGGGAAGATACGCAGTATTTT.

V gene TRBV7-3 combines with J gene TRBJ2-3; TRBD1 matches 9 bases. The ends lost 5 bases at V and 6 bases at J; junction bases unmatched: 9. Germline loops: CDR1 SGHTA, CDR2 FQGTGA. CDR3 length equals 15 residues. The CDR3 here is CASSPRTGAPDTQYF. CDR3 nucleotides: TGTGCCAGCAGCCCCCGGACAGGGGCCCCGGATACGCAGTATTTT.

The V call is TRBV7-2, the J call TRBJ2-1, with 11 bases matching TRBD1. The last part of the DNA fits TRBJ2-5 better; the J call may be wrong. Germline V gene lookup returns CDR1 SGHTA and CDR2 FQGNSA. This CDR3 has 15 amino acids. CDR3 coding DNA: TGTGCCAGCAGCCACGGACAGGGGGCGGGAGAGACCCAGTACTTC. The encoded protein is CASSHGQGAGETQYF.

In this sample, this clonotype turned up many times. V and J are TRBV5-5 and TRBJ2-2, with D unresolved. The CDR3 has 16 residues. Trimming pared 4 bases from V and 2 bases from J, leaving 15 bases between. Per the germline V gene, CDR1 is SGHKS and CDR2 is YYEKEE (reference sequence). The CDR3 coding sequence is TGTGCCAGCAGCGCTCGGGCCTCAAGAAACACCGGGGAGCTGTTTTTT. This sequence encodes CASSARASRNTGELFF.

The gene calls are TRBV6-1 and TRBJ2-3; D ambiguous. Trimming left V 5 bases short and J 10 bases short, with 13 bases between. The CDR3 length is 12 residues. The V gene's germline CDR1 is MNHNS and CDR2 SASEGT. The CDR3 DNA reads TGTGCCAGCAGTCACAAGCCCCCCTCGCAGTATTTT. Its translation: CASSHKPPSQYF.

The V gene is TRBV7-3, the J gene TRBJ2-7, with D perhaps given as TRBD1 or TRBD2 (5 bases each). With 0 bases removed from V and 4 bases from J, the gap between germline ends came to 7 bases. The CDR3 has 13 residues. CDR1 is SGHTA, CDR2 FQGTGA, per germline. The CDR3 loop reads CASSLTREYEQYF. DNA of the CDR3: TGTGCCAGCAGCTTAACCAGGGAGTACGAGCAGTACTTC.

This clonotype was recorded only once. A read error may explain this, as a much larger clone is one base away. This CDR3 reads CASKYEDSHWGEPFF. The CDR3 DNA reads TGTGCCAGTAAATATGAGGACTCCCATTGGGGGGAGCCGTTCTTC. The gene calls are TRBV19 and TRBJ2-3; TRBD2 is a possible D gene (6 bases). Germline loops: CDR1 LNHDA, CDR2 SQIVND (reference sequence). This CDR3 is 15 amino acids long.

Turning to this clonotype: A much larger clone differs from this one at a single base, so this may be a read error. CDR3 loop: CASSFLYRDRTGNEQYF. The CDR3 bases are TGTGCCAGCAGTTTCCTTTACCGGGACAGGACTGGGAATGAGCAGTACTTC. The chain combines TRBV28 with TRBJ2-5; 8 bases match TRBD1. Germline lookup yields CDR1 MDHEN and CDR2 SYDVKM. Losses at the gene ends were 3 bases for V and 11 bases for J; bases not matched to a gene: 20. The CDR3 spans 17 residues.

This clonotype was seen repeatedly, ten times or more. The CDR3: CASSYSPAANVLTF. In DNA form, the CDR3 reads TGTGCCAGCAGTTACTCGCCGGCCGCCAACGTCCTGACTTTC. The V and J genes are TRBV6-6 and TRBJ2-6; D uncertain. Trimming removed 0 bases at V and 7 bases at J, with 7 bases between. This CDR3 contains 14 residues. Germline V gives CDR1 MNHNY, CDR2 SVGAGI (reference sequence).

The genes are TRBV7-3 and TRBJ2-5, with unresolved D. The end of the DNA aligns better with TRBJ2-1, so the J call may be wrong. The CDR3 has 13 residues. In germline, CDR1 is SGHTA, CDR2 FQGTGA. The CDR3 region has the DNA TGTGCCAGCAGCTTACAGGTTGGCAATGAGCAGTTCTTC. Residues: CASSLQVGNEQFF.

The rearrangement joins TRBV6-1 to TRBJ2-7; 11 bases agree with TRBD1. This CDR3 contains 16 residues. Germline lookup yields CDR1 MNHNS and CDR2 SASEGT. Trimming cost V 5 bases and J 5 bases; bases outside gene matches: 11. CDR3 coding DNA: TGTGCCAGCAGTTCCAGCCGGACAGGGGGCAGAAACGAGCAGTACTTC. Translated, it gives CASSSSRTGGRNEQYF.

Written as DNA, the CDR3 is TGCAGTGCTAGGGAGACAGGGTGGCCCTATAATTCACCCCTCCACTTT. Amino acid sequence: CSARETGWPYNSPLHF. The rearrangement joins TRBV20-1 to TRBJ1-6, with TRBD1 matching 7 bases. The CDR3 has 16 residues. Germline V gives CDR1 DFQATT, CDR2 SNEGSKA (reference sequence). J lost 2 bases, V lost 3 bases, and 7 bases had no gene match.

This clonotype was picked up a small number of times. The chain couples TRBV7-9 to TRBJ2-1, with D possibly matching TRBD1 (5 bases). V was cut by 3 bases and J by 2 bases, with 11 bases left in between. The CDR3 totals 15 residues. In germline, CDR1 is SEHNR, CDR2 FQNEAQ (reference sequence). The CDR3 sequence: CASSLGPAAYNEQFF. For the CDR3, the DNA is TGTGCCAGCAGCTTGGGGCCTGCGGCCTACAATGAGCAGTTCTTC. The full variable domain, rest sourced from reference TRBV7-9 and TRBJ2-1, is DTGVSQNPRHKITKRGQNVTFRCDPISEHNRLYWYRQTLGQGPEFLTYFQNEAQLEKSRLLSDRFSAERPKGSFSTLEIQRTEQGDSAMYLCASSLGPAAYNEQFFGPGTRLTVL.

The V call is TRBV15, the J call TRBJ2-1, with 9 bases matching TRBD1. The junction had 9 bases not matched to a gene; V was cut back by 2 bases and J by 10 bases. From germline, CDR1 is LNHNV and CDR2 YYDKDF (reference sequence). This CDR3 comprises 15 residues. CDR3 sequence reads: CATSRPGTGFHEQFF. The CDR3 region has the DNA TGTGCCACCAGCAGACCCGGGACAGGGTTCCACGAGCAGTTCTTC. Full variable domain (rest looked up from reference TRBV15 and TRBJ2-1): DAMVIQNPRYQVTQFGKPVTLSCSQTLNHNVMYWYQQKSSQAPKLLFHYYDKDFNNEADTPDNFQSRRPNTSFCFLDIRSPGLGDTAMYLCATSRPGTGFHEQFFGPGTRLTVL.

This clonotype is categorized as medium-sized (0.01 to 0.1%). The chain has TRBV7-3 and TRBJ2-3, with 7 bases aligning to TRBD1. The germline gives CDR1 SGHTA, CDR2 FQGTGA. Losses at the gene ends were 0 bases for V and 5 bases for J; bases not matched to a gene: 8. The CDR3 has 16 residues. The CDR3 reads CASSLTVQGTIDTQYF. In DNA, the CDR3 is TGTGCCAGCAGCTTAACGGTACAGGGGACGATAGATACGCAGTATTTT.

This clonotype was recorded many times. A read error is likely, as this CDR3 ends without the conserved phenylalanine or tryptophan. The DNA is left out, because the CDR3 cannot be placed on it with certainty; the CDR3 is given as TCRdb lists it. The CDR3 loop is CASSLAPLNPYGYTFGS. The chain is built from TRBV7-9 and TRBJ2-7; the table's D call TRBD1 went unverified against the DNA. The CDR3 is 17 amino acids in total, end residues counted. Germline CDR1 reads SEHNR; CDR2 reads FQNEAQ (reference sequence).

This clonotype was seen ten or more times. V gene TRBV27 combines with J gene TRBJ1-2; no clear D gene. V dropped 7 bases and J dropped 3 bases, with 15 bases sitting between them. The CDR3 spans 14 residues. Germline CDR1 MNHEY, CDR2 SMNVEV (reference sequence). The CDR3 region has the DNA TGTGCCAGCAATCCAACACCGGAGGACTATGGCTACACCTTC. It translates to CASNPTPEDYGYTF.

The sample holds many counts of this clonotype. The genes are TRBV11-2 and TRBJ2-2; D is unresolved. The V end was cut by 2 bases, the J end by 1 base, with 14 bases between. The CDR3 sequence is 17 residues long. Germline V CDR1 and CDR2: SGHAT, FQNNGV. CDR3 residues: CASSLRGGWENTGELFF. The DNA for the CDR3 is TGTGCCAGCAGCTTACGCGGTGGCTGGGAGAACACCGGGGAGCTGTTTTTT.

This clonotype was recorded many times. This chain uses TRBV6-1 with TRBJ2-3, with 8 positions matching TRBD2. The germline V gene has CDR1 MNHNS and CDR2 SASEGT. The CDR3 is 16 residues long. The V gene end was trimmed by 5 bases and the J gene end by 1 base; junction bases not matched to a gene: 8. In nucleotides, the CDR3 is TGTGCCAGCAGTAAGGTGTGGCGGGGGGGCACAGATACGCAGTATTTT. It is translated as CASSKVWRGGTDTQYF.

This clonotype was counted many times. A single base separates this from a much larger clone, so it may be a read error. The chain joins TRBV7-2 to TRBJ2-1; D unresolved. TRBJ2-7 matches the DNA end more closely, so the J call is doubtful. There are 15 residues in the CDR3. Germline CDR1 SGHTA, CDR2 FQGNSA. CDR3 sequence: CASTRNSYSYNEQYF. CDR3 DNA: TGTGCCAGCACTCGTAATTCGTACTCCTACAATGAGCAGTACTTC.

This clonotype was detected ten times or more. The rearrangement joins TRBV28 to TRBJ2-7; possible D gene TRBD2, 5 bases. Between the trimmed V and J ends, which lost 3 bases and 6 bases, there was a span of 9 bases. Germline-derived CDR1 and CDR2 are MDHEN and SYDVKM. This CDR3 is 12 amino acids long. The CDR3 is CASSFTRVEQYF. DNA for the CDR3: TGTGCCAGCAGTTTTACGAGGGTCGAGCAGTACTTC.

This clonotype appeared many times. The chain uses TRBV7-8 and TRBJ2-7; D gene ambiguous. The germline V and J ends were trimmed by 2 bases and 7 bases, with 6 bases remaining between them. The CDR3 has 11 residues. Germline V lookup: CDR1 SGHVS, CDR2 FQNEAQ. The CDR3 sequence: CASSLSREQYF. The CDR3 nucleotides read TGTGCCAGCAGCTTATCCCGTGAGCAGTACTTC.

This clonotype is medium-sized. J is TRBJ1-5 and V is TRBV7-2; 8 bases match TRBD1. The germline CDR1 and CDR2 sequences are SGHTA and FQGNSA. This CDR3 is built from 14 residues. V was clipped by 6 bases and J by 4 bases; unmatched bases: 5. DNA for the CDR3: TGTGCCAGCAGTAGACAGGGGCAGAATCAGCCCCAGCATTTT. Translating it yields CASSRQGQNQPQHF.

This chain joins TRBV7-3 and TRBJ2-1; D is perhaps TRBD2 (5 bases). The end of the DNA is better explained by TRBJ2-7, so the J call may be wrong. The CDR3 consists of 13 residues. CDR1 is SGHTA and CDR2 is FQGTGA in the germline V gene. The CDR3 coding sequence is TGTGCCAGCAGCCCTAAATCGGGGATCGAGCAGTACTTC. Encoded protein: CASSPKSGIEQYF.